This T cell receptor (beta chain) was profiled in a study of blood T cell repertoires in COVID-19. The wider study: COVID-19 samples from acute and convalescent phases originated in the United States, Italy and Spain.

Study processing details: Counts of nucleated cells, estimated from reference gene primer amplification, were obtained. This table comes from immunoSEQ multiplex PCR, and its TCRdb copy is limited to in-frame clones, with some not included. V, J and clone size reflect that table, while D and trimming were determined from the DNA. The table records around 420,000 clones, nearly 90% of them present only once. Germline CDR1 and CDR2: KGHSH and LQKENI. The CDR3 is 12 amino acids. The V end lost 4 bases, the J end lost 1 base, and 5 bases lay between the germline ends. Cohorts were based on clinical histories the participants reported.

The sequenced material came from PBMCs or T cells enriched from blood (not recorded which). The V gene is TRBV18, the J gene TRBJ2-7, with TRBD2 as a possible D gene (5 bases). The receptor was derived from a woman aged 40 to 55 with acute COVID-19. The CDR3 spells CASSRESYEQYF. In nucleotides, the CDR3 is TGTGCCAGCTCACGGGAGTCCTACGAGCAGTACTTC. The variable domain in full, with the rest retrieved from reference TRBV18 and TRBJ2-7, is NAGVMQNPRHLVRRRGQEARLRCSPMKGHSHVYWYRQLPEEGLKFMVYLQKENIIDESGMPKERFSAEFPKEGPSILRIQQVVRGDSAAYFCASSRESYEQYFGPGTRLTVT.